The 16 T cell receptor beta chains given below trace back to one sample, sequenced in a study of blood T cell repertoires in COVID-19. Libraries were prepared by immunoSEQ multiplex PCR; TCRdb keeps only in-frame clonotypes and omits some of them. The sample yields more than 60,000 clones, over 80% seen once. Sequencing was carried out using peripheral blood. Receptors were obtained from a woman of 80 years or more with acute or convalescent COVID-19.

The chain carries TRBV9 and TRBJ1-1; 9 bases align to TRBD1. Unmatched junction bases numbered 16, after V lost 3 bases and J lost 4 bases. This CDR3 spans 18 amino acids. Germline values: CDR1 SGDLS, CDR2 YYNGEE. The CDR3 loop is CASSAEGQGYYTSTEAFF. As DNA, the CDR3 is TGTGCCAGCAGCGCAGAAGGACAGGGGTATTATACAAGCACTGAAGCTTTCTTT. The whole variable domain, remainder taken from reference TRBV9 and TRBJ1-1, is DSGVTQTPKHLITATGQRVTLRCSPRSGDLSVYWYQQSLDQGLQFLIQYYNGEERAKGNILERFSAQQFPDLHSELNLSSLELGDSALYFCASSAEGQGYYTSTEAFFGQGTRLTVV.

The chain carries TRBV7-2 and TRBJ1-6; 10 bases map to TRBD1. This CDR3 spans 16 amino acids. Germline-derived CDR1 and CDR2 are SGHTA and FQGNSA. V gave up 1 base and J gave up 8 bases; unmatched junction bases: 5. CDR3 sequence: CASSLGTGQGYSPLHF. The CDR3 coding sequence is TGTGCCAGCAGCTTAGGAACGGGACAGGGGTATTCACCCCTCCACTTT.

The gene calls are TRBV3-1 (or the pseudogene TRBV3-2) and TRBJ2-1; 9 positions match TRBD2. Germline V lookup: CDR1 LGHDT, CDR2 YNNKEL (reference sequence). V dropped 0 bases and J dropped 4; count of bases not matched to a gene: 7. The CDR3 runs 17 residues. The CDR3 is CASSQDHLAGTYNEQFF. CDR3 coding DNA: TGTGCCAGCAGCCAAGACCATCTAGCGGGAACTTACAATGAGCAGTTCTTC.

This chain joins TRBV5-6 and TRBJ1-4; D gene ambiguous. This CDR3 has 16 amino acids. Germline CDR1 reads SGHDT; CDR2 reads YYEEEE. V lost 4 bases, J lost 0 bases, and 13 bases lay in between. The CDR3 DNA is TGTGCCAGCAGCCTGCGACTCAGTTCAACTAATGAAAAACTGTTTTTT. Protein: CASSLRLSSTNEKLFF.

The chain joins TRBV9 to TRBJ2-3; TRBD2 agrees at 12 bases. Germline V gene data show CDR1 as SGDLS and CDR2 as YYNGEE. The ends lost 4 bases at V and 6 bases at J; junction bases unmatched: 6. The CDR3 totals 15 residues. In DNA, the CDR3 is TGTGCCAGCAGCTCGGGACTAGCGGGTAGGGATACGCAGTATTTT. Its protein is CASSSGLAGRDTQYF.

The sample holds one count of this clone. The junction departs from the called germline gene at one end, perhaps through a read error. The CDR3 sequence is CSVGRGREVSLF. CDR3 in DNA: TGCAGCGTTGGACGCGGCAGGGAGGTGTCCCTTTTT. This chain links TRBV29-1 with TRBJ1-1, with D perhaps matching TRBD1 (5 bases). Germline CDR1 and CDR2: SQVTM and ANQGSEA. The CDR3 is 12 residues long.

Only one count was recorded for this clone. J is TRBJ2-7 and V is TRBV5-1; a possible D gene is TRBD1 (6 bases). V lost 3 bases and J lost 2, with 12 bases in between. The CDR3 is 14 residues long. CDR1 is SGHRS, CDR2 YFSETQ, per germline. The CDR3 nucleotides are TGCGCCAGCAGCTCACGGACAGTTACCTACGAGCAGTACTTC. It codes for CASSSRTVTYEQYF.

The V call is TRBV3-1 (or the pseudogene TRBV3-2), the J call TRBJ1-1, with a weak D call TRBD1 (5 bases). The V gene lost 1 base and the J gene lost 4 bases, with 10 bases spanning the gap. Germline V gives CDR1 LGHDT, CDR2 YNNKEL (reference sequence). CDR3 length equals 14 residues. Here the CDR3 DNA reads TGTGCCAGCAGCCAAGGTGGGGGGGGCACTGAAGCTTTCTTT. Protein: CASSQGGGGTEAFF.

This sequence joins TRBV10-3 and TRBJ1-5; 8 bases line up with TRBD1. J gave up 6 bases and V 4 bases, and 5 bases lay outside the gene matches. There are 14 residues in the CDR3. Germline assignment: CDR1 ENHRY and CDR2 SYGVKD. The CDR3 is CAISAGQGFQPQHF. DNA for the CDR3: TGTGCCATCAGTGCCGGACAGGGCTTTCAGCCCCAGCATTTT.

The chain uses TRBV25-1 and TRBJ1-2; 10 nucleotides agree with TRBD1. J lost 2 bases, V lost 5 bases, and 2 bases had no gene match. CDR1 and CDR2 from the germline V gene are MGHDK and SYGVNS. This CDR3 comprises 14 residues. CDR3 residues: CASSRTGGNYGYTF. In nucleotides, the CDR3 is TGTGCCAGCAGTAGGACAGGGGGGAACTATGGCTACACCTTC.

The V call is TRBV5-8, the J call TRBJ2-2, with 11 bases that match TRBD2. V was clipped by 4 bases and J by 3 bases; unmatched bases: 11. Per germline, CDR1 SGHTS and CDR2 YDEGEE. The length of the CDR3 is 18 residues. The CDR3 reads CASSPGLAAPGDTGELFF. The CDR3 DNA is TGTGCCAGCAGCCCGGGACTAGCGGCCCCCGGCGACACCGGGGAGCTGTTTTTT.

The chain is built from TRBV25-1 and TRBJ2-1; 7 bases are shared with TRBD1. V lost 6 bases, J lost 5 bases, and 7 bases stayed unmatched. The CDR3 consists of 14 residues. The germline CDR1 and CDR2 sequences are MGHDK and SYGVNS. The CDR3 region is CASRQTGIHNEQFF. The CDR3, as DNA: TGTGCCAGCAGACAGACAGGGATCCACAATGAGCAGTTCTTC. Variable domain in full (rest from reference TRBV25-1 and TRBJ2-1): EADIYQTPRYLVIGTGKKITLECSQTMGHDKMYWYQQDPGMELHLIHYSYGVNSTEKGDLSSESTVSRIRTEHFPLTLESARPSHTSQYLCASRQTGIHNEQFFGPGTRLTVL.

This clone occurred once. The rearrangement uses TRBV6-5 and TRBJ1-2; a possible D gene is TRBD1 (6 bases). Germline CDR1 MNHEY, CDR2 SVGAGI. The CDR3 totals 14 residues. The V and J ends lost 6 bases and 4 bases respectively, with 15 bases between them. The CDR3 region has the DNA TGTGCCAGCAGCGTGGACAGCGACCTCTATGGCTACACCTTC. The encoded protein is CASSVDSDLYGYTF.

The rearrangement joins TRBV12-2 to TRBJ2-7; the DNA was not compared with TRBD1, the D call given in the table. TRBV12-2 is assigned pseudogene status. The CDR3 runs to 18 residues. CDR3 DNA sequence: TGTGCAAGTCGCTTAGCAACCCGACCATGGACAGGAGCCTACGAGCAGTACTTC. Translation gives CASRLATRPWTGAYEQYF.

This chain uses TRBV27 with TRBJ2-4; 9 nucleotides agree with TRBD1. The CDR3 contains 13 residues. V trimming: 6 bases; J trimming: 8 bases; junction bases outside the gene matches: 5. Germline assignment: CDR1 MNHEY and CDR2 SMNVEV (reference sequence). The CDR3: CASRNRGRDIQYF. The CDR3 DNA is TGTGCCAGCAGGAACAGGGGGCGAGACATTCAGTACTTC.

J is TRBJ2-1 and V is TRBV27; 13 bases align to TRBD2. The CDR3 totals 13 residues. V lost 10 bases to trimming and J lost 12 bases; unmatched junction nucleotides: 9. Germline-derived CDR1 and CDR2 are MNHEY and SMNVEV (reference sequence). CDR3 coding DNA: TGTGCCACCGGACTAGCGGGAGCGGGGGGGCAGTTCTTC. This translates into CATGLAGAGGQFF.